This T cell receptor beta chain was observed in a study of T cell responses to AZD1222 COVID-19 vaccine. Across the whole study: Second doses were pooled across both intervals (about 4 or about 12 weeks).

Method: immunoSEQ multiplex PCR; TCRdb's copy keeps in-frame clones and lacks some. This table has approximately 160,000 clones, about 91% appearing once. About this clone itself: At the DNA level, this CDR3 is encoded by other sequences in the same sample as well.

CDR1 is SQVTM and CDR2 is ANQGSEA in the germline V gene. This CDR3 is 13 amino acids long. V lost 3 bases to trimming and J lost 0 bases, with 8 bases between them. The input for sequencing was peripheral blood, taken on day 0 of AZD1222 vaccination. The chain employs TRBV29-1 and TRBJ1-1, with D hard to call. This TCR came from an adult in good health. Written as DNA, the CDR3 is TGCAGCGTTGAGGGCAGGATGAACACTGAAGCTTTCTTT. This sequence encodes CSVEGRMNTEAFF.